Below are 20 T cell receptor beta chains sequenced from a single sample in a study of cytomegalovirus exposure and HLA in healthy donors. This PCR relied on a set of 60 Vbeta primers and 13 Jbeta primers. Measured with immunoSEQ multiplex PCR; TCRdb has only the in-frame clones, and not every one. This table holds around 160,000 clones, 68% found once. The specimen sequenced was PBMCs. All receptors come from a man between 50 and 59 years old in good health and CMV-seronegative.

This clone is a singleton in its sample. The chain employs TRBV6-5 and TRBJ1-3; TRBD1 matches 9 bases. J gave up 4 bases and V 7 bases, and 8 bases lay outside the gene matches. This CDR3 spans 15 amino acids. Germline CDR1 and CDR2: MNHEY and SVGAGI. The CDR3 sequence: CASTKQGARGNTIYF. The CDR3 nucleotides are TGTGCCAGCACCAAACAGGGGGCGCGGGGAAACACCATATATTTT.

This chain joins TRBV5-5 and TRBJ2-7; weak D call: TRBD1 (6 bases). Trimming left V 3 bases short and J 1 base short, with 11 bases between. The CDR3 covers 14 residues. Germline V lookup: CDR1 SGHKS, CDR2 YYEKEE (reference sequence). The CDR3 DNA reads as TGTGCCAGCAGCTGGACAGTATCTTCCTACGAGCAGTACTTC. Amino acids: CASSWTVSSYEQYF.

The chain uses TRBV11-2 and TRBJ2-5; tentatively, D is TRBD2 (6 bases). V lost 2 bases and J 2 bases, leaving 9 bases between the germline ends. Germline CDR1 reads SGHAT; CDR2 reads FQNNGV. The CDR3 contains 14 residues. CDR3 protein: CASSLSSGQETQYF. CDR3 coding DNA: TGTGCCAGCAGCTTAAGTAGCGGTCAAGAGACCCAGTACTTC. Based on the CDR3 plus reference TRBV11-2 and TRBJ2-5, the full variable domain is EAGVAQSPRYKIIEKRQSVAFWCNPISGHATLYWYQQILGQGPKLLIQFQNNGVVDDSQLPKDRFSAERLKGVDSTLKIQPAKLEDSAVYLCASSLSSGQETQYFGPGTRLLVL.

The chain uses TRBV2 and TRBJ2-3, with D perhaps TRBD2 (6 bases). CDR1 SNHLY and CDR2 FYNNEI come from the germline V gene. Trimming removed 8 bases at V and 4 bases at J, with 16 bases between. The CDR3 consists of 14 residues. The CDR3 sequence: CASRRRESSDTQYF. CDR3 DNA: TGTGCCAGCCGTAGGAGGGAGAGTTCAGATACGCAGTATTTT. Full variable domain (rest looked up from reference TRBV2 and TRBJ2-3): EPEVTQTPSHQVTQMGQEVILRCVPISNHLYFYWYRQILGQKVEFLVSFYNNEISEKSEIFDDQFSVERPDGSNFTLKIRSTKLEDSAMYFCASRRRESSDTQYFGPGTRLTVL.

The genes are TRBV5-1 and TRBJ2-1; TRBD1 aligns across 10 bases. The CDR3 runs 13 residues. Germline trimming cut 7 bases from V and 5 bases from J; bases unmatched to any gene: 3. Germline CDR1 reads SGHRS; CDR2 reads YFSETQ. CDR3 nucleotide sequence: TGCGCCAGCGGACAGGGGGGGAACAATGAGCAGTTCTTC. Translation gives CASGQGGNNEQFF.

V gene TRBV19 combines with J gene TRBJ1-5; possibly TRBD1 for D (5 bases). CDR1 LNHDA and CDR2 SQIVND come from the germline V gene (reference sequence). Between the trimmed V and J ends, which lost 6 bases and 5 bases, there was a span of 11 bases. This CDR3 comprises 13 residues. CDR3 sequence reads: CASSIPGDQPQHF. CDR3 in DNA: TGTGCCAGTAGCATTCCGGGGGATCAGCCCCAGCATTTT.

This clone was recorded once. This rearrangement joins TRBV19 to TRBJ1-6; TRBD1 agrees at 8 bases. CDR3 length equals 17 residues. Germline trimming cut 5 bases from V and 8 bases from J; bases unmatched to any gene: 14. The germline V gene has CDR1 LNHDA and CDR2 SQIVND (reference sequence). CDR3 nucleotide sequence: TGTGCCAGTAGTCCCACTCGGACAGGGCGTGCCGATTCACCCCTCCACTTT. Translating gives CASSPTRTGRADSPLHF.

This clone was detected only a few times. The CDR3 nucleotides are TGTGCCAGCAGCTTACCCCCGGGCTCTGGAAACACCATATATTTT. Protein product: CASSLPPGSGNTIYF. The V call is TRBV7-6, the J call TRBJ1-3; unclear D gene. The CDR3 consists of 15 residues. With 2 bases removed from V and 0 bases from J, the gap between germline ends came to 8 bases. Looked up from germline, CDR1 is SGHVS and CDR2 is FNYEAQ.

The genes are TRBV18 and TRBJ2-3, with a possible D match to TRBD1 (6 bases). Germline V gene lookup returns CDR1 KGHSH and CDR2 LQKENI. CDR3 size: 13 residues. The V end lost 5 bases, the J end lost 6 bases, and 12 bases lay between the germline ends. The CDR3 is CASSSTQGDTQYF. CDR3 in DNA: TGTGCCAGCTCATCGACGCAGGGGGATACGCAGTATTTT.

The chain has TRBV18 and TRBJ2-3; 10 positions agree with TRBD2. There are 21 residues in the CDR3. Germline V gives CDR1 KGHSH, CDR2 LQKENI. V lost 1 base to trimming and J lost 1 base; unmatched junction nucleotides: 17. The CDR3 protein is CASSPLGIIAGGNAGTDTQYF. The DNA of the CDR3 is TGTGCCAGCTCACCACTGGGCATTATAGCGGGGGGTAATGCTGGCACAGATACGCAGTATTTT. The full variable domain, its missing parts supplied by reference TRBV18 and TRBJ2-3, is NAGVMQNPRHLVRRRGQEARLRCSPMKGHSHVYWYRQLPEEGLKFMVYLQKENIIDESGMPKERFSAEFPKEGPSILRIQQVVRGDSAAYFCASSPLGIIAGGNAGTDTQYFGPGTRLTVL.

The chain recombines TRBV28 with TRBJ2-6, with TRBD1 as a possible D gene (7 bases). The CDR3 loop spans 15 amino acids. V was clipped by 11 bases and J by 2 bases, with 16 bases between them. The germline CDR1 and CDR2 sequences are MDHEN and SYDVKM. CDR3: CAEGARGPGANVLTF. The CDR3 nucleotides are TGTGCCGAGGGGGCGCGGGGCCCTGGGGCCAACGTCCTGACTTTC. The full variable domain, rest sourced from reference TRBV28 and TRBJ2-6, is DVKVTQSSRYLVKRTGEKVFLECVQDMDHENMFWYRQDPGLGLRLIYFSYDVKMKEKGDIPEGYSVSREKKERFSLILESASTNQTSMYLCAEGARGPGANVLTFGAGSRLTVL.

This chain connects TRBV2 to TRBJ1-1; the D gene is possibly TRBD1 (5 bases). Germline CDR1 and CDR2: SNHLY and FYNNEI. Trimming cost V 4 bases and J 4 bases, with 13 bases left between them. The CDR3 has 14 amino acids. The CDR3 spells CASSAQGLATEAFF. The CDR3 bases are TGTGCCAGCAGTGCTCAGGGTTTGGCCACTGAAGCTTTCTTT.

V is TRBV5-1 and J is TRBJ2-7, with TRBD1 identical over 7 bases. The V gene's germline CDR1 is SGHRS and CDR2 YFSETQ. After removal of 0 bases from V and 5 bases from J, the junction contained 5 bases not matched to a gene. This CDR3 is built from 14 residues. The CDR3 nucleotides read TGCGCCAGCAGCTTGGTTACAGGGGAAAACGAGCAGTACTTC. Translation gives CASSLVTGENEQYF.

The chain couples TRBV25-1 to TRBJ1-5; D may be TRBD1 (6 bases). V was cut by 4 bases and J by 5 bases, with 9 bases left in between. Germline-derived CDR1 and CDR2 are MGHDK and SYGVNS. This CDR3 spans 13 amino acids. This CDR3 reads CASSVDSYQPQHF. The CDR3 DNA follows: TGTGCCAGCAGTGTGGACAGTTATCAGCCCCAGCATTTT.

The rearrangement joins TRBV2 to TRBJ2-7; 8 positions match TRBD2. With 1 base clipped from V and 6 bases from J, the junction kept 8 bases outside the gene matches. Germline V gene lookup returns CDR1 SNHLY and CDR2 FYNNEI. The CDR3 spans 15 residues. The CDR3 protein is CASSEVGLGGGEQYF. CDR3 sequence (DNA): TGTGCCAGCAGTGAAGTGGGACTAGGGGGTGGCGAGCAGTACTTC.

This chain links TRBV6-5 with TRBJ2-3; 8 bases fit TRBD2. There are 15 residues in the CDR3. Per the germline V gene, CDR1 is MNHEY and CDR2 is SVGAGI. V gave up 2 bases and J gave up 3 bases; unmatched junction bases: 4. This chain's CDR3 is CASSYGIAGTDTQYF. CDR3 DNA sequence: TGTGCCAGCAGTTACGGAATAGCGGGGACAGATACGCAGTATTTT.

The chain couples TRBV7-9 to TRBJ1-2, with a tentative D call TRBD1 (5 bases). Trimming took off 5 bases at V and 4 bases at J, with 14 bases between the two ends. This CDR3 region has 14 residues. The germline V gene has CDR1 SEHNR and CDR2 FQNEAQ (reference sequence). The CDR3 reads CASSPRGGAYGYTF. CDR3 DNA: TGTGCCAGCAGCCCCCGGGGAGGGGCCTATGGCTACACCTTC.

This chain uses TRBV10-2 with TRBJ1-5; 7 bases match TRBD1. Germline CDR1 and CDR2: WSHSY and SAAADI. This CDR3 has 14 amino acids. J gave up 9 bases and V 4 bases, and 9 bases lay outside the gene matches. CDR3 sequence: CASSGTGDAMPQHF. The CDR3 region has the DNA TGCGCCAGCAGTGGGACAGGAGATGCCATGCCCCAGCATTTT.

The V and J genes are TRBV6-5 and TRBJ1-1; 11 bases are a match to TRBD1. V was pared by 5 bases and J by 6 bases, with 2 bases of the junction left unmatched. Germline values: CDR1 MNHEY, CDR2 SVGAGI. The length of the CDR3 is 13 residues. CDR3 sequence: CASSRGQGAEAFF. CDR3 nucleotide sequence: TGTGCCAGCAGTAGGGGACAGGGGGCTGAAGCTTTCTTT.

This clone was seen once. CDR3 sequence reads: CASALDGIPSYEQYF. CDR3 DNA: TGTGCTAGTGCCCTGGACGGGATTCCCTCCTACGAGCAGTACTTC. The rearrangement links TRBV12-5 to TRBJ2-7; D is perhaps TRBD2 (5 bases). The germline gives CDR1 LGHNT, CDR2 FRNRAP. Deletions cut 7 bases from V and 0 bases from J, with 16 bases between. CDR3 size: 15 residues.